This entry lists 11 T cell receptor beta chains sequenced from one sample in a study of identical twins. One entry per CDR3 protein, called by TCRdb with MiXCR from the 5' RACE reads. The table has hundreds of thousands of distinct CDR3 sequences, approximately 13% seen once; the top ten hold around 1.5%. In addition, the sample was reused for a study of yellow fever vaccine responses in identical twins.

The sample taken for sequencing was PBMCs. These receptors all come from a woman aged 18-29 years in good health.

This clonotype turned up a few times. The rearrangement links TRBV2 to TRBJ2-7, with 7 bases lining up with TRBD2. The CDR3 spans 15 residues. The germline V gene has CDR1 SNHLY and CDR2 FYNNEI. J gave up 3 bases and V 7 bases, and 12 bases lay outside the gene matches. CDR3 DNA: TGTGCCAGCACCCCAGGTGGGGGGGGGTTCTACGAGCAGTACTTC. Amino acid sequence: CASTPGGGGFYEQYF.

The chain recombines TRBV5-1 with TRBJ1-1; tentative D call: TRBD1 (6 bases). Per the germline V gene, CDR1 is SGHRS and CDR2 is YFSETQ. CDR3 length: 13 amino acids. Trimming removed 5 bases at V and 1 base at J, with 9 bases between. CDR3 residues: CASRQQGNTEAFF. CDR3 bases: TGCGCCAGCAGACAACAGGGGAACACTGAAGCTTTCTTT.

J is TRBJ2-3 and V is TRBV6-4; D is possibly TRBD1 or TRBD2 (5 bases each). Germline V gene sequence: CDR1 MRHNA, CDR2 SNTAGT. V was cut by 5 bases and J by 5 bases, with 20 bases left in between. The CDR3 spans 16 residues. DNA of the CDR3: TGTGCCAGCAGTCCTGAGAAGGGAGAGGGGAGAGATACGCAGTATTTT. Translated, it gives CASSPEKGEGRDTQYF.

This clonotype was recorded only once. This may stem from a read error, because a much larger clone lies one nucleotide away. This chain uses TRBV3-1 with TRBJ1-2, with unresolved D. This CDR3 is built from 14 residues. The V gene's germline CDR1 is LGHDT and CDR2 YNNKEL (reference sequence). The CDR3 nucleotides read TGTGCCAGCAGCCAAGGGCTAGGGCTATATGGCTGCACCTTC. Translated: CASSQGLGLYGCTF.

This clonotype was counted between two and nine times. The chain uses TRBV12-3 or TRBV12-4 and TRBJ2-2; the match to TRBD1 covers 8 bases. This CDR3 spans 15 amino acids. With V trimmed by 6 bases and J by 6 bases, 9 bases remained unmatched. The CDR3 DNA sequence: TGTGCCAGCAGGGTGGCAGGGGGCAAATCCGGGGAGCTGTTTTTT. It is translated as CASRVAGGKSGELFF.

The chain carries TRBV11-2 and TRBJ1-2; maybe TRBD1 (5 bases). The germline V gene encodes CDR1 SGHAT and CDR2 FQNNGV. V was pared by 5 bases and J by 6 bases, with 13 bases between. The CDR3 is made up of 13 amino acids. The DNA for the CDR3 is TGTGCCAGCAGCCCCGGGGGTTCTGATGGCTACACCTTC. It is translated as CASSPGGSDGYTF.

This clonotype was detected only a few times. The rearrangement joins TRBV15 to TRBJ1-1, with D perhaps matching TRBD1 (5 bases). Germline V gene lookup returns CDR1 LNHNV and CDR2 YYDKDF (reference sequence). The CDR3 has 15 residues. Deletions cut 1 base from V and 0 bases from J, with 9 bases between. For the CDR3, the DNA is TGTGCCACCAGCAGAGGGGACGGACTGAACACTGAAGCTTTCTTT. Protein sequence: CATSRGDGLNTEAFF. The whole variable domain, remainder taken from reference TRBV15 and TRBJ1-1, is DAMVIQNPRYQVTQFGKPVTLSCSQTLNHNVMYWYQQKSSQAPKLLFHYYDKDFNNEADTPDNFQSRRPNTSFCFLDIRSPGLGDTAMYLCATSRGDGLNTEAFFGQGTRLTVV.

This chain connects TRBV4-1 to TRBJ2-7; the D gene is possibly TRBD2 (5 bases). Per the germline V gene, CDR1 is MGHRA and CDR2 is YSYEKL. The CDR3 length is 15 residues. The germline V and J ends were trimmed by 1 base and 2 bases, with 12 bases remaining between them. CDR3 coding DNA: TGCGCCAGCAGCCAAGGGGCGGCTAGCACCTACGAGCAGTACGTC. Encoded protein: CASSQGAASTYEQYV.

In nucleotides, the CDR3 is TGTGCCAGCAGTTTACTGCTAGCGGGAGGGGGGAACACCGGGGAGCTGTTTTTT. Amino acid sequence: CASSLLLAGGGNTGELFF. The chain is built from TRBV28 and TRBJ2-2; 12 nucleotides agree with TRBD2. This CDR3 comprises 18 residues. Germline V lookup: CDR1 MDHEN, CDR2 SYDVKM. V lost 2 bases and J lost 1; bases outside the gene matches: 5.

This clonotype turned up a few times. CDR3 nucleotides: TGTGCCAGCAGCCCTAACAACAGGGGGCTAGCCAAAAACATTCAGTACTTC. It codes for CASSPNNRGLAKNIQYF. The chain employs TRBV4-2 and TRBJ2-4, with TRBD1 matching 9 bases. This CDR3 is built from 17 residues. Trimming cost V 4 bases and J 0 bases; bases outside gene matches: 7. The germline V gene has CDR1 LGHNA and CDR2 YNFKEQ.

The gene calls are TRBV6-5 and TRBJ1-1; TRBD1 might be the D (6 bases). V lost 2 bases to trimming and J lost 5 bases, with 18 bases between them. Germline CDR1 and CDR2: MNHEY and SVGAGI. CDR3 length: 16 amino acids. The CDR3 here is CASSYRDTPSGTEAFF. The CDR3 DNA sequence: TGTGCCAGCAGTTACCGGGACACCCCGTCGGGGACTGAAGCTTTCTTT.